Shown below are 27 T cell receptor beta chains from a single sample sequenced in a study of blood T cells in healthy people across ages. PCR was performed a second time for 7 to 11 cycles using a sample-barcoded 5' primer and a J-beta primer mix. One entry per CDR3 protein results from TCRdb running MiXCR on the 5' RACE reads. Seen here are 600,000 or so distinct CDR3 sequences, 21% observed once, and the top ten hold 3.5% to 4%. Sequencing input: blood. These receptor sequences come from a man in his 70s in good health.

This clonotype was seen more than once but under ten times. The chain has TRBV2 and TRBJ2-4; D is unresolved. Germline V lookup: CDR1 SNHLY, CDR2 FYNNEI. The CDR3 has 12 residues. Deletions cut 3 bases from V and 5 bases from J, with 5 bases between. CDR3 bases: TGTGCCAGCAGTGAGACCGAAAACATTCAGTACTTC. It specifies CASSETENIQYF. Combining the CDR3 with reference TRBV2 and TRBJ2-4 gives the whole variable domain EPEVTQTPSHQVTQMGQEVILRCVPISNHLYFYWYRQILGQKVEFLVSFYNNEISEKSEIFDDQFSVERPDGSNFTLKIRSTKLEDSAMYFCASSETENIQYFGAGTRLSVL.

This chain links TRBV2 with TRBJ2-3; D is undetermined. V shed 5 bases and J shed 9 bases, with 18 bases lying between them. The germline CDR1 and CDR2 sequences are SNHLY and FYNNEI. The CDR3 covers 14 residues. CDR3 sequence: CASSPSPQLTTQYF. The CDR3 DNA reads TGTGCCAGCAGTCCAAGCCCTCAATTGACAACGCAGTATTTT.

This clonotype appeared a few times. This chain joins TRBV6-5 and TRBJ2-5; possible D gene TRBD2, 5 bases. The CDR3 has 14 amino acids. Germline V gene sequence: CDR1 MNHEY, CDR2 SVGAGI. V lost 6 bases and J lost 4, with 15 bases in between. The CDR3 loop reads CASSPAGSGETQYF. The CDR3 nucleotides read TGTGCCAGCAGCCCCGCTGGGAGCGGAGAGACCCAGTACTTC.

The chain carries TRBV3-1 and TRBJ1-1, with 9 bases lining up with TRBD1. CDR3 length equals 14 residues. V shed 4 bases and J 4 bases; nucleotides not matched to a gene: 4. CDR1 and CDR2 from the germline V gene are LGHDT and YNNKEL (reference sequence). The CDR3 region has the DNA TGTGCCAGCAGCCCCGGGACAGGGTTCACTGAAGCTTTCTTT. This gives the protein CASSPGTGFTEAFF.

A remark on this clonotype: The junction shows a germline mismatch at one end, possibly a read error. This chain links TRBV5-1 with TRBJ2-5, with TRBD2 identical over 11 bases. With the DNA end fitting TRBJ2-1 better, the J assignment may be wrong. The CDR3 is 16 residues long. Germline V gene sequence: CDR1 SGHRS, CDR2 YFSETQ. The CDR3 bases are TGCGCCAGCAGCTTGCTGACTAGCGGGAAGAACAATAAGCAGTTCTTC. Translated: CASSLLTSGKNNKQFF.

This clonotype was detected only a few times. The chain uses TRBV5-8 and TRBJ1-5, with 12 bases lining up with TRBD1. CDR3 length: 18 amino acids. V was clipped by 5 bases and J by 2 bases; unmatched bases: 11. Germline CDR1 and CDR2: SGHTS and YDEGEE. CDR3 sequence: CASSGGTGGAIGNQPQHF. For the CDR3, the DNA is TGTGCCAGCAGTGGTGGGACAGGGGGCGCGATTGGCAATCAGCCCCAGCATTTT.

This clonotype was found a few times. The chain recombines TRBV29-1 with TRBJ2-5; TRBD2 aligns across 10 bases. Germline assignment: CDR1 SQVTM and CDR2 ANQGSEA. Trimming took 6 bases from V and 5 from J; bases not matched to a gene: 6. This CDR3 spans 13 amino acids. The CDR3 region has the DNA TGCAGCGTCACCAGCGGGAGGGGGGAGACCCAGTACTTC. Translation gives CSVTSGRGETQYF. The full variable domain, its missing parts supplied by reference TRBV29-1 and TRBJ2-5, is SAVISQKPSRDICQRGTSLTIQCQVDSQVTMMFWYRQQPGQSLTLIATANQGSEATYESGFVIDKFPISRPNLTFSTLTVSNMSPEDSSIYLCSVTSGRGETQYFGPGTRLLVL.

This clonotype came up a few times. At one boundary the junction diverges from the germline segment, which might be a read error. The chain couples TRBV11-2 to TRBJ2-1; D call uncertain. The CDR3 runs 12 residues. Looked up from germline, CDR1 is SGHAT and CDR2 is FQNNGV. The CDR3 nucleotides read TGTGCCTGCAGCTTAGATCGAACCGAGCAGTTCTTC. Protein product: CACSLDRTEQFF.

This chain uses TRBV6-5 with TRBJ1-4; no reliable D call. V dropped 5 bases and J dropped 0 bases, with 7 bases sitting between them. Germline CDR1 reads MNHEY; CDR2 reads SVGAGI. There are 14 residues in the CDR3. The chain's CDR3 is CASSQTPTNEKLFF. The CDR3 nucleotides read TGTGCCAGCAGTCAGACACCAACTAATGAAAAACTGTTTTTT.

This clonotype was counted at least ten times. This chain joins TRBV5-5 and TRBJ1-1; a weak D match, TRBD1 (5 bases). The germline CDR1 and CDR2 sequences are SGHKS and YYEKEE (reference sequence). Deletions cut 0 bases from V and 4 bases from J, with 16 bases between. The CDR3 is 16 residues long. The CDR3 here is CASSLAPQGRTTEAFF. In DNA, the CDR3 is TGTGCCAGCAGCTTGGCCCCGCAGGGTCGGACCACTGAAGCTTTCTTT.

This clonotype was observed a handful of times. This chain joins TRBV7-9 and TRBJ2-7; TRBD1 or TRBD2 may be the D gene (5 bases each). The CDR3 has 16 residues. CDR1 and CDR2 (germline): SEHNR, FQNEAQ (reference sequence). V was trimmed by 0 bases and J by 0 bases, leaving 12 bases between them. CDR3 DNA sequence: TGTGCCAGCAGCTTAGCCTCGGGACGGCTCTCCTACGAGCAGTACTTC. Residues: CASSLASGRLSYEQYF.

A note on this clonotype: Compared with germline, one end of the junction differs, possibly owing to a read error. CDR3 protein: CSVEELAGEDPVF. The DNA of the CDR3 is TGCAGCGTTGAAGAACTAGCGGGAGAGGACCCAGTCTTC. The chain recombines TRBV29-1 with TRBJ2-5, with 11 nucleotides matching TRBD2. This CDR3 comprises 13 residues. The V gene's germline CDR1 is SQVTM and CDR2 ANQGSEA.

This chain's CDR3 is CASSAYGTGGYEQYF. The CDR3, as DNA: TGTGCCAGCAGCGCTTACGGGACAGGGGGCTACGAGCAGTACTTC. V and J are TRBV9 and TRBJ2-5; 11 bases align to TRBD1. The end of the DNA is better explained by TRBJ2-7, so the J call may be wrong. From germline, CDR1 is SGDLS and CDR2 YYNGEE. The CDR3 length is 15 residues.

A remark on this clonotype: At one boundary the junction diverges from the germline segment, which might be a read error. This CDR3 reads CSVEEDRANYGYAF. CDR3 DNA sequence: TGCAGCGTTGAAGAGGACAGGGCTAACTATGGCTACGCCTTC. The chain is built from TRBV29-1 and TRBJ1-2; 8 bases line up with TRBD1. Germline CDR1 and CDR2: SQVTM and ANQGSEA. CDR3 length: 14 residues.

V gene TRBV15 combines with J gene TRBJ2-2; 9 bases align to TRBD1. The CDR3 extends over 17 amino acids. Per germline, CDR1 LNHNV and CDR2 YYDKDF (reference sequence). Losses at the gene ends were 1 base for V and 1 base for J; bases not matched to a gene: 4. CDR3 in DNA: TGTGCCACCAGCAGAGGGGGACAGGGAAAGAACACCGGGGAGCTGTTTTTT. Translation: CATSRGGQGKNTGELFF.

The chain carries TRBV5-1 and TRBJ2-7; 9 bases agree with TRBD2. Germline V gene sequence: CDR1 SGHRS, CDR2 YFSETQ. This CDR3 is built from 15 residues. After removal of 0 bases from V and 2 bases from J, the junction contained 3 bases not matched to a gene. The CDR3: CASSLELAGTYEQYF. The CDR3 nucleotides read TGCGCCAGCAGCTTGGAGCTAGCGGGAACCTACGAGCAGTACTTC.

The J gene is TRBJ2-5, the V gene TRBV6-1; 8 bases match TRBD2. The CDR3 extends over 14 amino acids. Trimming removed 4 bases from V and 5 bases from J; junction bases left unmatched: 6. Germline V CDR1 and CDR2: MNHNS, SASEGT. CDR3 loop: CASSGSGGPETQYF. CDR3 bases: TGTGCCAGCAGTGGTTCGGGAGGGCCGGAGACCCAGTACTTC.

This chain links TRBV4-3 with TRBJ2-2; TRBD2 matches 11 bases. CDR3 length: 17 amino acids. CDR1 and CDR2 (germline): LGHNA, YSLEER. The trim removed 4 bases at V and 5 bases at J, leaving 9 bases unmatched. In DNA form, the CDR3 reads TGCGCCAGCAGCCGCGTACTAGCGGGAGTTGGTACCGGGGAGCTGTTTTTT. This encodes CASSRVLAGVGTGELFF.

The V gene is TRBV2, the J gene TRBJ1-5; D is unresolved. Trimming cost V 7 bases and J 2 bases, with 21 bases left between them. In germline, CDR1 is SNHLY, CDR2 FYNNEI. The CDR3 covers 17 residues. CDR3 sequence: CASKEQYESTGNQPQHF. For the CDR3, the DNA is TGTGCCAGCAAAGAACAGTATGAATCGACGGGCAATCAGCCCCAGCATTTT.

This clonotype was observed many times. CDR3 sequence reads: CATAEGQGGYGYTF. CDR3 bases: TGTGCCACAGCTGAGGGACAGGGAGGCTATGGCTACACCTTC. The J gene is TRBJ1-2, the V gene TRBV6-6; TRBD1 aligns across 9 bases. CDR1 MNHNY and CDR2 SVGAGI come from the germline V gene (reference sequence). This CDR3 is built from 14 residues. Trimming took 10 bases from V and 4 from J; bases not matched to a gene: 10.

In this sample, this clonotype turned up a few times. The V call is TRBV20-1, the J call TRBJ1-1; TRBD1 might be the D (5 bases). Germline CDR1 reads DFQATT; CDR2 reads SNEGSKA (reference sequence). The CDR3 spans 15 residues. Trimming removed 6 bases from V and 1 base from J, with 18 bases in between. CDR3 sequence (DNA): TGCAGTGCAAGACGTCAGGGCAGGGCGAACACTGAAGCTTTCTTT. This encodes CSARRQGRANTEAFF.

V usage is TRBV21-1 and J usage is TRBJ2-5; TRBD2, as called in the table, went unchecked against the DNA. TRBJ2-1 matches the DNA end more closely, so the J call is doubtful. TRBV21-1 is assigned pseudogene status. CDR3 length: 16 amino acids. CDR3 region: CASSKITRTSGDEQFF. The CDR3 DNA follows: TGTGCCAGCAGCAAAATTACTAGGACTAGCGGGGATGAGCAGTTCTTC.

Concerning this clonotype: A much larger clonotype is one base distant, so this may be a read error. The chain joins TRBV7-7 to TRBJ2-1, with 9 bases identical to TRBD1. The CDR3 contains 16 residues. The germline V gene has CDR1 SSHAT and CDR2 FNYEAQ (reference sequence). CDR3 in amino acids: CACSSPRDRDNNEQFF. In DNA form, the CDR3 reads TGTGCTTGCAGCTCCCCCCGGGACAGGGACAACAATGAGCAGTTCTTC. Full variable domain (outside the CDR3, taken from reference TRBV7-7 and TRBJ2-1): GAGVSQSPRYKVTKRGQDVTLRCDPISSHATLYWYQQALGQGPEFLTYFNYEAQPDKSGLPSDRFSAERPEGSISTLTIQRTEQRDSAMYRCACSSPRDRDNNEQFFGPGTRLTVL.

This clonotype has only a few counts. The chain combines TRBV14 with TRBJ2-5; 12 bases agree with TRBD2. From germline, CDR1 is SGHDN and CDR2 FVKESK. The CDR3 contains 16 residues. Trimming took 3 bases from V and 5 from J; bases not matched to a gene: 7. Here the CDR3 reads CASSQRLAGVKETQYF. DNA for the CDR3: TGTGCCAGCAGCCAGCGACTAGCGGGAGTGAAGGAGACCCAGTACTTC.

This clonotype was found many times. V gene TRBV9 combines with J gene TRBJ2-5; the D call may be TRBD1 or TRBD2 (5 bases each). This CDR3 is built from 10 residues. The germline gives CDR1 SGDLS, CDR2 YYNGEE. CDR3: CAGGRETQYF. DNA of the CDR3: TGTGCTGGGGGTCGGGAGACCCAGTACTTC.

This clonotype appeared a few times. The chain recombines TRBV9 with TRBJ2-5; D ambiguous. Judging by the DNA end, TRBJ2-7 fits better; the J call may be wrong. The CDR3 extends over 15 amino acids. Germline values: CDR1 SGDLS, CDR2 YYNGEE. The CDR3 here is CASSAAPGYSYEQYF. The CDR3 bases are TGTGCCAGCAGCGCTGCACCAGGTTACTCCTACGAGCAGTACTTC.

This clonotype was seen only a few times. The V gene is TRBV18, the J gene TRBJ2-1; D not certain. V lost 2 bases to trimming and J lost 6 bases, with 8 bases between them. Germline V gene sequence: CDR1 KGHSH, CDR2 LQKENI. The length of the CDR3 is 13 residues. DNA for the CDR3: TGTGCCAGCTCACCATCAATGGGCAATGAGCAGTTCTTC. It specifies CASSPSMGNEQFF.